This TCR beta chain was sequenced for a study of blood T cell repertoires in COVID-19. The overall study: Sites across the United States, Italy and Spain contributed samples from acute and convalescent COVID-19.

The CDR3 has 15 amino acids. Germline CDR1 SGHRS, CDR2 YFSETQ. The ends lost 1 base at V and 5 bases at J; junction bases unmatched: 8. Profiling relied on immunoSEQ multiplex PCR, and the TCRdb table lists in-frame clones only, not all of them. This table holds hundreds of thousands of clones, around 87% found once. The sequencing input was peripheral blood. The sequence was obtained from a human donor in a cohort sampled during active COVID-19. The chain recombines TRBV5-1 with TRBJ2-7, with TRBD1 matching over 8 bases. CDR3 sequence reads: CASSLIGRGQDEQYF. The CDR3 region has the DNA TGCGCCAGCAGCTTGATCGGCAGGGGGCAAGACGAGCAGTACTTC. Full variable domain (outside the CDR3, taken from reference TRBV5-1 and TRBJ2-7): KAGVTQTPRYLIKTRGQQVTLSCSPISGHRSVSWYQQTPGQGLQFLFEYFSETQRNKGNFPGRFSGRQFSNSRSEMNVSTLELGDSALYLCASSLIGRGQDEQYFGPGTRLTVT.